This TCR beta chain was sequenced during a study of response to subunit inactivated influenza vaccine. Regarding the study as a whole: Authors suggested each seasonal influenza vaccination recruits few new T cells.

This clonotype was seen a few times. Its antigen is as yet unknown. Per the germline V gene, CDR1 is SEHNR and CDR2 is FQNEAQ (reference sequence). V was trimmed by 4 bases and J by 7 bases, leaving 14 bases between them. CDR3 length: 15 amino acids. Each CDR3 protein gets one entry after TCRdb re-called the RT-PCR reads with MiXCR. This sample has about 650,000 distinct CDR3 sequences, with 12% to 15% found just once. This chain connects TRBV7-9 to TRBJ1-6; D possibly corresponds to TRBD1 (6 bases). The receptor was derived from a man aged 50 to 60 who received an inactivated influenza vaccine. Source: PBMCs from blood, taken about 14 days before vaccination. The chain's CDR3 is CASSSDRLNNSPLHF. In DNA, the CDR3 is TGTGCCAGCAGCTCTGACAGGCTCAACAATTCACCCCTCCACTTT.